The sequence of this T cell receptor beta chain was determined in a study of blood T cells in healthy people across ages. Study-wide results and limits: It was found that TCR beta diversity correlated strongly with the percentage of naive T cells.

The CDR3 is 11 amino acids. Trimming pared 2 bases from V and 14 bases from J, leaving 11 bases between. Per germline, CDR1 SEHNR and CDR2 FQNEAQ (reference sequence). Around 9 milliliters of peripheral blood were drawn from each donor into EDTA-treated tubes. PBMCs, at least 7 million per sample, were isolated. Worth noting for this clonotype: Antigen unknown.

A second PCR of roughly 7 to 11 cycles used a sample-barcoded 5' primer and a J-beta primer mix. The template-switch adaptor, which had 12 random nucleotides, put a tag on each cDNA molecule. TCRdb reprocessed the 5' RACE reads via MiXCR and lists one record per CDR3 protein. The sample records 780,000 or so distinct CDR3 sequences, around three fifths being singletons. The sample consisted of blood. This TCR came from a man in his forties in good health. This chain joins TRBV7-9 and TRBJ2-3, with D possibly TRBD1 on 5 matching bases. CDR3 protein: CASSLSQGSYF. CDR3 sequence (DNA): TGTGCCAGCAGCTTATCGCAGGGATCGTATTTT.